The 21 T cell receptor beta chains reported below all come from one sample, sequenced in a study of vaccination and CD4 T cells after COVID-19. These receptors have no known antigen. Treatment reported: 10-day PBMC culture with coronavirus spike peptide pools or control peptides (ViraFEST assay). Sequencing of cultured CD4+ T cell DNA used the Oncomine TCR Beta short-read assay. TCRdb redid the calling of the PCR reads with MiXCR, one entry per CDR3 protein. The data show 15,000 to 20,000 distinct CDR3 sequences, with about three fifths seen just once and approximately 8.7% held by the top ten. The sequencing input was CD4+ T cells from blood, cultured in vitro. Receptors were obtained from a human donor who had recovered from COVID-19.

This clonotype was counted only a few times. The CDR3, as DNA: TGTGCCAGTAGCACGGGTGTTGGACAGGTCCGCCCTGGCTACACCTTC. It translates to CASSTGVGQVRPGYTF. The rearrangement links TRBV19 to TRBJ1-2; 7 bases are a match to TRBD1. Germline V gives CDR1 LNHDA, CDR2 SQIVND (reference sequence). The CDR3 spans 16 residues. J gave up 7 bases and V 6 bases, and 17 bases lay outside the gene matches.

V usage is TRBV7-8 and J usage is TRBJ2-7; no reliable D call. Germline V CDR1 and CDR2: SGHVS, FQNEAQ. V was pared by 2 bases and J by 5 bases, with 19 bases between. This CDR3 is built from 16 residues. In nucleotides, the CDR3 is TGTGCCAGCAGCTTAATTGGCCGATCGATATCCCACGAGCAGTACTTC. This translates into CASSLIGRSISHEQYF.

This clonotype was picked up a small number of times. The chain combines TRBV6-1 with TRBJ2-3; 10 bases line up with TRBD2. The CDR3 spans 19 residues. CDR1 MNHNS and CDR2 SASEGT come from the germline V gene. The V and J ends lost 0 bases and 2 bases, in that order; junction bases with no gene match: 11. The CDR3: CASSEARSGRARLTDTQYF. CDR3 bases: TGTGCCAGCAGTGAAGCGAGGAGCGGGAGGGCCCGTCTCACAGATACGCAGTATTTT.

This clonotype was counted between two and nine times. This chain links TRBV2 with TRBJ2-5; tentative D call: TRBD2 (6 bases). V lost 0 bases to trimming and J lost 4 bases, with 9 bases between them. The CDR3 covers 14 residues. Germline CDR1 reads SNHLY; CDR2 reads FYNNEI. CDR3 loop: CASSEALGGETQYF. The DNA for the CDR3 is TGTGCCAGCAGTGAAGCGCTCGGGGGAGAGACCCAGTACTTC.

V is TRBV7-8 and J is TRBJ1-3, with a tentative D call TRBD1 (5 bases). CDR3 length: 14 residues. CDR1 is SGHVS and CDR2 is FQNEAQ in the germline V gene. V was trimmed by 4 bases and J by 0 bases, leaving 7 bases between them. CDR3 DNA sequence: TGTGCCAGCAGCTCCGGGACCTCTGGAAACACCATATATTTT. Protein product: CASSSGTSGNTIYF.

The J gene is TRBJ1-1, the V gene TRBV29-1; D not resolved. Germline V gene sequence: CDR1 SQVTM, CDR2 ANQGSEA. Trimming pared 4 bases from V and 1 base from J, leaving 10 bases between. The length of the CDR3 is 13 residues. CDR3 coding DNA: TGCAGCGTTGCACAGTTGGCGAACACTGAAGCTTTCTTT. Translated: CSVAQLANTEAFF.

V is TRBV18 and J is TRBJ1-5; a possible D gene is TRBD1 (5 bases). Germline assignment: CDR1 KGHSH and CDR2 LQKENI. The CDR3 extends over 17 amino acids. V was pared by 3 bases and J by 2 bases, with 17 bases between. The CDR3 bases are TGTGCCAGCTCACCCCCCGGGGGGACCGAAGGCAATCAGCCCCAGCATTTT. As protein: CASSPPGGTEGNQPQHF.

This chain joins TRBV27 and TRBJ2-7, with 13 bases that match TRBD2. The trim removed 7 bases at V and 0 bases at J, leaving 6 bases unmatched. The CDR3 length is 16 residues. CDR1 and CDR2 from the germline V gene are MNHEY and SMNVEV (reference sequence). DNA for the CDR3: TGTGCCAGCACCCGGACTAGCGGGAGCGTCTCCTACGAGCAGTACTTC. Translated: CASTRTSGSVSYEQYF.

The chain combines TRBV3-1 with TRBJ1-3; TRBD1 matches 7 bases. This CDR3 spans 17 amino acids. Germline V lookup: CDR1 LGHDT, CDR2 YNNKEL (reference sequence). Trimming cost V 0 bases and J 8 bases; bases outside gene matches: 13. CDR3 DNA sequence: TGTGCCAGCAGCCAAGATGGGAACAGGGGCAGGAGGGACACCATATATTTT. Its protein is CASSQDGNRGRRDTIYF.

V is TRBV28 and J is TRBJ1-2, with D possibly being TRBD1 (6 bases). This CDR3 has 16 amino acids. V lost 6 bases and J lost 1, with 18 bases in between. Germline V gives CDR1 MDHEN, CDR2 SYDVKM. Here the CDR3 reads CASRPGGALGNYGYTF. CDR3 DNA: TGTGCCAGCAGACCCGGGGGCGCGTTGGGTAACTATGGCTACACCTTC.

This chain links TRBV20-1 with TRBJ2-3; 7 bases line up with TRBD2. Trimming removed 5 bases from V and 1 base from J; junction bases left unmatched: 6. The CDR3 has 14 amino acids. Germline V gene sequence: CDR1 DFQATT, CDR2 SNEGSKA (reference sequence). Here the CDR3 DNA reads TGCAGTGCTTCCCGACTAGCCCGCACAGATACGCAGTATTTT. Encoded protein: CSASRLARTDTQYF.

The rearrangement joins TRBV11-3 to TRBJ1-6, with 7 bases identical to TRBD1. J was trimmed by 5 bases and V by 5 bases; bases with no gene match: 9. CDR3 length: 16 residues. Germline CDR1 SGHNT, CDR2 YENEEA. The CDR3 DNA reads TGTGCCAGCAGCCCGCGACAGGGACTTAATAATTCACCCCTCCACTTT. Translating gives CASSPRQGLNNSPLHF. Full variable domain (missing parts from reference TRBV11-3 and TRBJ1-6): EAGVVQSPRYKIIEKKQPVAFWCNPISGHNTLYWYLQNLGQGPELLIRYENEEAVDDSQLPKDRFSAERLKGVDSTLKIQPAELGDSAVYLCASSPRQGLNNSPLHFGNGTRLTVT.

V is TRBV20-1 and J is TRBJ2-3; D possibly corresponds to TRBD2 (6 bases). V was cut by 0 bases and J by 1 base, with 11 bases left in between. CDR1 DFQATT and CDR2 SNEGSKA come from the germline V gene (reference sequence). This CDR3 comprises 15 residues. CDR3 amino acids: CSAREVGTGTDTQYF. Here the CDR3 DNA reads TGCAGTGCTAGAGAGGTGGGGACTGGCACAGATACGCAGTATTTT.

This chain links TRBV20-1 with TRBJ2-3; TRBD2 aligns across 10 bases. After removal of 4 bases from V and 3 bases from J, the junction contained 4 bases not matched to a gene. This CDR3 is 14 amino acids long. The germline CDR1 and CDR2 sequences are DFQATT and SNEGSKA (reference sequence). DNA of the CDR3: TGCAGTGCTACTCTAGCGGGAGCGACAGATACGCAGTATTTT. This codes for CSATLAGATDTQYF.

In this sample, this clonotype turned up a few times. The chain links TRBV2 to TRBJ1-6; 7 bases map to TRBD1. The CDR3 spans 13 residues. Germline V CDR1 and CDR2: SNHLY, FYNNEI. The junction had 5 bases not matched to a gene; V was cut back by 7 bases and J by 8 bases. CDR3 in amino acids: CASTTGLDSPLHF. The CDR3 nucleotides read TGTGCCAGCACGACAGGGCTGGATTCACCCCTCCACTTT.

V is TRBV5-8 and J is TRBJ1-1; no definite D call. Germline assignment: CDR1 SGHTS and CDR2 YDEGEE. The CDR3 sequence is 14 residues long. V dropped 4 bases and J dropped 3 bases, with 13 bases sitting between them. The CDR3 region is CASSPHRTDTEAFF. For the CDR3, the DNA is TGTGCCAGCAGCCCTCATAGGACGGACACTGAAGCTTTCTTT.

This clonotype has a handful of counts. The J gene is TRBJ2-5, the V gene TRBV20-1, with D uncertain. The CDR3 runs 14 residues. V was clipped by 4 bases and J by 2 bases, with 14 bases between them. The germline CDR1 and CDR2 sequences are DFQATT and SNEGSKA (reference sequence). CDR3: CSATDKQKQETQYF. CDR3 DNA sequence: TGCAGTGCTACGGATAAACAGAAGCAAGAGACCCAGTACTTC.

The J gene is TRBJ1-5, the V gene TRBV2; D uncertain. Germline CDR1 SNHLY, CDR2 FYNNEI. The CDR3 contains 14 residues. The V end lost 6 bases, the J end lost 6 bases, and 15 bases lay between the germline ends. The CDR3 loop is CASSLEEFGQPQHF. DNA of the CDR3: TGTGCCAGCAGCCTAGAGGAGTTTGGTCAGCCCCAGCATTTT.

The chain has TRBV18 and TRBJ1-2; D is uncertain. This CDR3 spans 12 amino acids. V was shortened by 3 bases and J by 7 bases, with 9 bases between the two germline ends. CDR1 KGHSH and CDR2 LQKENI come from the germline V gene. The CDR3 DNA is TGTGCCAGCTCACCCGAGACACGTGGCTACACCTTC. Its translation is CASSPETRGYTF.

V and J are TRBV11-3 and TRBJ2-7, with TRBD1 as a possible D gene (5 bases). V lost 4 bases to trimming and J lost 0 bases, with 10 bases between them. Germline CDR1 SGHNT, CDR2 YENEEA. CDR3 size: 14 residues. CDR3 nucleotide sequence: TGTGCCAGCAGCTACAGGCTGAGCTCCTACGAGCAGTACTTC. Residues: CASSYRLSSYEQYF.

The chain recombines TRBV20-1 with TRBJ1-1; D is unclear. Germline V gene lookup returns CDR1 DFQATT and CDR2 SNEGSKA (reference sequence). CDR3 size: 14 residues. V lost 2 bases and J lost 1, with 11 bases in between. This CDR3 is CSARWRSTNTEAFF. CDR3 nucleotides: TGCAGTGCTAGATGGAGAAGTACGAACACTGAAGCTTTCTTT.